The 12 T cell receptor beta chains in this list originate from one sample, sequenced in a study of OX40 agonist ivuxolimab in advanced cancers. Clones were sequenced by immunoSEQ multiplex PCR, and TCRdb holds only the in-frame ones, with some missing. Counted here are over 10,000 clones, approximately 85% occurring once; the ten biggest clones make up 44%. Sequenced material: CD4+ or CD8+ T cells sorted from blood, taken in a trial of the OX40 agonist ivuxolimab. Receptors were obtained from an adult with an advanced solid tumor such as melanoma, head and neck, liver or kidney cancer.

The chain recombines TRBV5-6 with TRBJ1-4; 9 bases agree with TRBD1. The CDR3 runs to 16 residues. Germline CDR1 reads SGHDT; CDR2 reads YYEEEE. Trimming took 0 bases from V and 8 from J; bases not matched to a gene: 8. The CDR3 sequence: CASSLAWGTGYEKLFF. CDR3 bases: TGTGCCAGCAGCTTGGCCTGGGGGACAGGGTACGAAAAACTGTTTTTT.

The chain joins TRBV7-9 to TRBJ2-3; D is possibly TRBD2 (6 bases). The CDR3 has 15 amino acids. V gave up 5 bases and J gave up 0 bases, with 12 bases separating them. The V gene's germline CDR1 is SEHNR and CDR2 FQNEAQ (reference sequence). CDR3 sequence: CASSPTSASTDTQYF. CDR3 nucleotides: TGTGCCAGCAGCCCGACTAGTGCGAGCACAGATACGCAGTATTTT.

The V call is TRBV27, the J call TRBJ2-7, with D perhaps matching TRBD1 (6 bases). Trimming shortened V by 6 bases and J by 2 bases, and 8 bases separated the two germline ends. This CDR3 is 12 amino acids long. Germline CDR1 is MNHEY and CDR2 is SMNVEV (reference sequence). The CDR3 DNA reads as TGTGCCAGCAGGGACAGAACCTACGAGCAGTACTTC. Translation: CASRDRTYEQYF.

This chain links TRBV27 with TRBJ1-2, with 8 bases identical to TRBD1. Germline trimming cut 5 bases from V and 4 bases from J; bases unmatched to any gene: 9. The length of the CDR3 is 15 residues. Germline CDR1 MNHEY, CDR2 SMNVEV (reference sequence). CDR3 nucleotides: TGTGCCAGCAGTACTCGGACAGGGCGGGCCTATGGCTACACCTTC. Amino acid sequence: CASSTRTGRAYGYTF.

The chain is built from TRBV11-2 and TRBJ2-3; D gene unclear. Per germline, CDR1 SGHAT and CDR2 FQNNGV. The CDR3 is made up of 15 amino acids. The V end lost 1 base, the J end lost 0 bases, and 8 bases lay between the germline ends. CDR3 region: CASSLGDSSTDTQYF. CDR3 bases: TGTGCCAGCAGCTTAGGGGATTCTAGCACAGATACGCAGTATTTT.

The count of this clone is one. The chain couples TRBV6-1 to TRBJ2-5; TRBD1 matches 9 bases. The V gene's germline CDR1 is MNHNS and CDR2 SASEGT. This CDR3 contains 15 residues. With 8 bases clipped from V and 4 bases from J, the junction kept 11 bases outside the gene matches. This chain's CDR3 is CASLTTGGRRETQYF. The CDR3 bases are TGTGCCAGCCTTACCACAGGGGGCCGCCGAGAGACCCAGTACTTC.

Notes on this clone: Other DNA sequences of this sample code for an identical CDR3. The V gene is TRBV21-1, the J gene TRBJ1-4. TRBV21-1 represents a pseudogene. This CDR3 is 18 amino acids long. This CDR3 is CASSPPPASNSTNEKLFF. In DNA, the CDR3 is TGTGCCAGCAGTCCCCCCCCCGCGAGCAATTCAACTAATGAAAAACTGTTTTTT.

CDR3 protein: CASSEWWGSYNEQFF. The DNA for the CDR3 is TGTGCCAGCAGTGAATGGTGGGGCTCCTACAATGAGCAGTTCTTC. The rearrangement uses TRBV6-1 and TRBJ2-1, with D unresolved. There are 15 residues in the CDR3. Germline CDR1 and CDR2: MNHNS and SASEGT. V gave up 2 bases and J gave up 0 bases, with 8 bases separating them.

V is TRBV4-2 and J is TRBJ2-7; 7 nucleotides align to TRBD2. The germline CDR1 and CDR2 sequences are LGHNA and YNFKEQ. The CDR3 runs to 13 residues. With 1 base clipped from V and 6 bases from J, the junction kept 3 bases outside the gene matches. The CDR3 DNA reads as TGTGCCAGCAGCCAAGGCGGGAGCTCCGAGCAGTACTTC. It codes for CASSQGGSSEQYF.

The table lists this clone with a count of one. The V and J genes are TRBV29-1 and TRBJ2-7; TRBD1 matches at 10 bases. The CDR3 spans 13 residues. Germline-derived CDR1 and CDR2 are SQVTM and ANQGSEA. The V gene end was trimmed by 4 bases and the J gene end by 5 bases; junction bases not matched to a gene: 5. CDR3 DNA sequence: TGCAGCGTTGTGGACAGGGGGAGGGACGAGCAGTACTTC. It is translated as CSVVDRGRDEQYF.

The chain couples TRBV4-2 to TRBJ1-2; D not certain. Germline CDR1 LGHNA, CDR2 YNFKEQ. The V gene lost 0 bases and the J gene lost 8 bases, with 13 bases spanning the gap. The CDR3 extends over 14 amino acids. CDR3: CASSQEWGAGGYTF. In nucleotides, the CDR3 is TGTGCCAGCAGCCAAGAGTGGGGAGCGGGCGGCTACACCTTC.

This chain uses TRBV7-3 with TRBJ2-2; the D call may be TRBD1 or TRBD2 (5 bases each). CDR1 SGHTA and CDR2 FQGTGA come from the germline V gene. V was cut by 4 bases and J by 7 bases, with 10 bases left in between. The CDR3 length is 13 residues. In DNA form, the CDR3 reads TGTGCCAGCAGCTCCGAGGGGATCGGGGAGCTGTTTTTT. Translating gives CASSSEGIGELFF.